The clone carrying this T cell receptor (beta chain) was seen a single time. Original processing notes: Nucleated cell number was recorded as an estimate derived from reference gene primer amplification. Some clones are missing from TCRdb's copy, which holds only in-frame ones; the method was immunoSEQ multiplex PCR. That table gives V, J and clone size, and the DNA gave D and trimming. The sample lists 250,000 or so clones, roughly 80% occurring once. The source of the sample is a study of blood T cell repertoires in COVID-19. CDR1 and CDR2 from the germline V gene are SGHTA and FQGNSA. CDR3 size: 14 residues. V lost 1 base and J lost 4; bases outside the gene matches: 3.

The sequenced sample consisted of peripheral blood. This sequence was found in a woman in her 70s with acute or convalescent COVID-19. V usage is TRBV7-2 and J usage is TRBJ2-7, with 8 bases that match TRBD1. The CDR3 coding sequence is TGTGCCAGCAGCTTAGACAGGGGGGTTTACGAGCAGTACTTC. It yields the protein CASSLDRGVYEQYF. Drawing the rest from reference TRBV7-2 and TRBJ2-7, the complete variable domain is GAGVSQSPSNKVTEKGKDVELRCDPISGHTALYWYRQSLGQGLEFLIYFQGNSAPDKSGLPSDRFSAERTGGSVSTLTIQRTQQEDSAVYLCASSLDRGVYEQYFGPGTRLTVT.